The present TCR beta chain was sequenced within a study of beta chain features in type 1 diabetes. Study context: Age, gender, cell numbers and subset yield matched between patients and controls.

Stem cell-like memory, regulatory, central memory and naive CD4+ cells were sorted via CD45RO/CCR7/CD25/CD127/CD95/CD27. Whole-study findings and limits: Individuals with type 1 diabetes displayed fewer insertions and more deletions at VDJ junctions. The naive, central memory and Treg TCRB repertoires looked more alike in patients than they did in healthy donors.

Germline loops: CDR1 KGHSH, CDR2 LQKENI. The length of the CDR3 is 12 residues. The V end was cut by 4 bases, the J end by 5 bases, with 8 bases between. Since all of the isolated RNA was reverse transcribed, expressed TCRB transcripts were what got sequenced. Clones were read by immunoSEQ multiplex PCR, and TCRdb kept only the in-frame ones, dropping some. The table has 400,000 to 450,000 clones, over 11% seen once. Only a few counts were recorded for this clone. What it binds is not known. Sequencing was done on a sample of naive CD4+ T cells from blood. J is TRBJ2-5 and V is TRBV18; no clear D gene. This sequence was found in a man aged 30-40 years in good health. The DNA of the CDR3 is TGTGCCAGCTCACTAACGACCGAGACCCAGTACTTC. Translation: CASSLTTETQYF.